These 7 T cell receptor beta chains were sequenced from one sample in a study of blood T cell repertoires in COVID-19. The data were produced by immunoSEQ multiplex PCR, yet TCRdb's version contains in-frame clones alone and is incomplete. The sample contains about 60,000 clones, around 88% of which appear only once. Sequenced material: peripheral blood. Source of these receptors: a man aged 60 to 75 with acute or convalescent COVID-19.

The chain recombines TRBV11-2 with TRBJ2-5; 7 positions agree with TRBD2. CDR1 SGHAT and CDR2 FQNNGV come from the germline V gene. The CDR3 runs to 14 residues. After removal of 5 bases from V and 0 bases from J, the junction contained 3 bases not matched to a gene. The CDR3 protein is CASSHTSDQETQYF. The CDR3 region has the DNA TGTGCCAGCAGCCATACTAGCGACCAAGAGACCCAGTACTTC.

The chain couples TRBV5-1 to TRBJ2-5; 7 bases agree with TRBD1. After removal of 4 bases from V and 2 bases from J, the junction contained 2 bases not matched to a gene. Germline V gives CDR1 SGHRS, CDR2 YFSETQ. This CDR3 is 13 amino acids long. The CDR3 spells CASSRGQQETQYF. In DNA, the CDR3 is TGCGCCAGCAGCCGGGGACAGCAAGAGACCCAGTACTTC.

The J gene is TRBJ1-2, the V gene TRBV7-9; D remains unclear. The ends were cut back, 1 base at V and 3 bases at J, with 9 bases in the middle. The germline V gene has CDR1 SEHNR and CDR2 FQNEAQ (reference sequence). The CDR3 is 14 amino acids. Here the CDR3 DNA reads TGTGCCAGCAGCTTAGGCCAACACGACTATGGCTACACCTTC. Its translation is CASSLGQHDYGYTF.

V is TRBV19 and J is TRBJ2-1, with 8 bases identical to TRBD1. V was pared by 5 bases and J by 7 bases, with 10 bases of the junction left unmatched. Germline lookup yields CDR1 LNHDA and CDR2 SQIVND (reference sequence). CDR3 size: 15 residues. As DNA, the CDR3 is TGTGCCAGTAGTGCAGACAGGGGATTAGGGAATGAGCAGTTCTTC. Translated, it gives CASSADRGLGNEQFF.

V usage is TRBV19 and J usage is TRBJ2-7, with 8 bases fitting TRBD2. Germline CDR1 and CDR2: LNHDA and SQIVND (reference sequence). The CDR3 has 12 amino acids. Trimming removed 4 bases from V and 6 bases from J; junction bases left unmatched: 2. Written as DNA, the CDR3 is TGTGCCAGTAGTAACAGCGGGAGCGAGCAGTACTTC. Protein product: CASSNSGSEQYF.

The chain combines TRBV7-9 with TRBJ1-1, with unresolved D. The CDR3 consists of 12 residues. The V gene lost 4 bases and the J gene lost 4 bases, with 7 bases spanning the gap. In germline, CDR1 is SEHNR, CDR2 FQNEAQ (reference sequence). The CDR3 coding sequence is TGTGCCAGCAGCTCAGGAGGCACTGAAGCTTTCTTT. This gives the protein CASSSGGTEAFF.

The chain couples TRBV29-1 to TRBJ2-7; 11 nucleotides match TRBD1. The CDR3 contains 15 residues. The germline gives CDR1 SQVTM, CDR2 ANQGSEA. The trim removed 3 bases at V and 5 bases at J, leaving 9 bases unmatched. CDR3 loop: CSVDPYGQGADEQYF. The CDR3 nucleotides read TGCAGCGTTGACCCTTATGGACAGGGGGCTGACGAGCAGTACTTC.